This TCR beta chain was captured in a study of T-cell reconstitution after alpha-beta-depleted transplantation in children. The germline V and J ends were trimmed by 4 bases and 0 bases, with 10 bases remaining between them. Germline V gives CDR1 KGHDR, CDR2 SFDVKD. This CDR3 region has 15 residues. Unique molecular identifiers were built into the TCRbeta library. TCRdb re-called the PCR reads through MiXCR, storing one row per CDR3 protein. The sample has more than 250,000 distinct CDR3 sequences, nearly 10% seen once. The starting material was PBMCs from the stem cell graft donor, obtained from the stem cell graft. The source of this sequence is a human donor who donated a stem cell graft to a child with SCID. This chain connects TRBV24-1 to TRBJ2-3; D is possibly TRBD2 (5 bases). The CDR3 DNA reads TGTGCCACCAGTGACCCTAGCTCTAGCACAGATACGCAGTATTTT. Amino acid sequence: CATSDPSSSTDTQYF.